These 16 T cell receptor beta chains were sequenced from one sample in a study of T cells after yellow fever vaccination. TCRdb used MiXCR to reprocess the 5' RACE reads, holding one entry per CDR3 protein. The table records about 360,000 distinct CDR3 sequences, roughly 6.2% of them present only once. Sequences were derived from PBMCs, sampled 5 days after the yellow fever booster vaccination. Every receptor here comes from a man younger than 45 who received the YFV17D yellow fever vaccine.

This clonotype was seen only a few times. The J gene is TRBJ2-5, the V gene TRBV7-2; TRBD1 matches 11 bases. V was pared by 5 bases and J by 5 bases, with 7 bases of the junction left unmatched. This CDR3 comprises 15 residues. CDR1 and CDR2 (germline): SGHTA, FQGNSA. Here the CDR3 reads CASSNRDRGSETQYF. The CDR3, as DNA: TGTGCCAGCAGCAACCGGGACAGGGGGTCGGAGACCCAGTACTTC. Drawing the rest from reference TRBV7-2 and TRBJ2-5, the complete variable domain is GAGVSQSPSNKVTEKGKDVELRCDPISGHTALYWYRQSLGQGLEFLIYFQGNSAPDKSGLPSDRFSAERTGGSVSTLTIQRTQQEDSAVYLCASSNRDRGSETQYFGPGTRLLVL.

This clonotype was found a few times. The J gene is TRBJ2-7, the V gene TRBV6-2 or TRBV6-3; D is uncertain. The V and J ends lost 6 bases and 3 bases respectively, with 9 bases between them. The CDR3 loop spans 12 amino acids. Germline values: CDR1 MNHEY, CDR2 SVGEGT. Here the CDR3 reads CASRLRGYEQYF. In nucleotides, the CDR3 is TGTGCCAGCAGACTTAGAGGCTACGAGCAGTACTTC.

The V gene is TRBV7-2, the J gene TRBJ1-6; a weak D match, TRBD1 (6 bases). Germline assignment: CDR1 SGHTA and CDR2 FQGNSA. V was shortened by 7 bases and J by 7 bases, with 14 bases between the two germline ends. The CDR3 length is 14 residues. DNA for the CDR3: TGTGCCAGCACCAGACAGGCACAGAATTCACCCCTCCACTTT. Amino acids: CASTRQAQNSPLHF.

This clonotype was seen more than once but under ten times. This chain connects TRBV14 to TRBJ1-2; no clear D. Trimming shortened V by 4 bases and J by 3 bases, and 15 bases separated the two germline ends. The germline V gene encodes CDR1 SGHDN and CDR2 FVKESK. This CDR3 is built from 15 residues. The CDR3 DNA reads TGTGCCAGCAGCCCCCGGGCCCTATCGGACTATGGCTACACCTTC. The encoded protein is CASSPRALSDYGYTF.

V usage is TRBV5-1 and J usage is TRBJ2-1, with 7 bases lining up with TRBD2. Germline CDR1 is SGHRS and CDR2 is YFSETQ. J was trimmed by 9 bases and V by 4 bases; bases with no gene match: 10. This CDR3 is built from 14 residues. CDR3 DNA: TGCGCCAGCAGCCCGCCGGGTCCGGGGGGTGAGCAGTTCTTC. It yields the protein CASSPPGPGGEQFF.

The chain joins TRBV7-8 to TRBJ2-7; 11 bases fit TRBD1. Per germline, CDR1 SGHVS and CDR2 FQNEAQ. CDR3 length: 17 amino acids. V lost 2 bases to trimming and J lost 1 base; unmatched junction nucleotides: 7. CDR3 in amino acids: CASSLWTGGFGSYEQYF. In nucleotides, the CDR3 is TGTGCCAGCAGCTTATGGACAGGGGGCTTTGGGTCCTACGAGCAGTACTTC.

The rearrangement links TRBV20-1 to TRBJ2-3; 13 nucleotides align to TRBD2. Germline V CDR1 and CDR2: DFQATT, SNEGSKA (reference sequence). The J segment lost 5 bases and the V segment lost 6 bases, leaving 11 bases of the junction unmatched. CDR3 size: 16 residues. The CDR3 here is CSAIPLGTSGVDTQYF. In nucleotides, the CDR3 is TGCAGTGCAATACCACTCGGGACTAGCGGGGTAGATACGCAGTATTTT.

V usage is TRBV15 and J usage is TRBJ2-7; 9 nucleotides match TRBD1. Germline lookup yields CDR1 LNHNV and CDR2 YYDKDF (reference sequence). The CDR3 is made up of 15 amino acids. V was clipped by 0 bases and J by 4 bases; unmatched bases: 4. The CDR3 loop reads CATSRDPGQGYEQYF. The CDR3 nucleotides are TGTGCCACCAGCAGAGACCCGGGACAGGGTTACGAGCAGTACTTC.

This clonotype was seen ten or more times. The V and J genes are TRBV14 and TRBJ2-3, with D unresolved. Germline-derived CDR1 and CDR2 are SGHDN and FVKESK. The length of the CDR3 is 11 residues. V was clipped by 3 bases and J by 4 bases, with 2 bases between them. CDR3 nucleotide sequence: TGTGCCAGCAGCCATTCAGATACGCAGTATTTT. Translation gives CASSHSDTQYF.

In this sample, this clonotype turned up many times. This chain links TRBV21-1 with TRBJ2-1. TRBV21-1 is flagged as a pseudogene. The CDR3 is 15 residues long. CDR3 nucleotides: TGTGCCAGCAGCACACGGCAAGGGTATAGGAATGAGCAGTTCTTC. It is translated as CASSTRQGYRNEQFF.

This clonotype was seen ten or more times. The chain has TRBV7-8 and TRBJ2-2; D remains ambiguous. The CDR3 runs 14 residues. Trimming cost V 4 bases and J 0 bases, with 6 bases left between them. Germline assignment: CDR1 SGHVS and CDR2 FQNEAQ. CDR3 protein: CASSSLANTGELFF. The DNA for the CDR3 is TGTGCCAGCAGCTCACTGGCGAACACCGGGGAGCTGTTTTTT.

Of note for this clonotype: Sequence at one end of the junction differs from germline and may be a read error. The J gene is TRBJ2-3, the V gene TRBV5-6, with unresolved D. The CDR3 is 14 amino acids. Germline V CDR1 and CDR2: SGHDT, YYEEEE. CDR3 region: CASSDRASTDTQYF. CDR3 bases: TGTGCCAGCAGCGATCGGGCCAGCACGGATACGCAGTATTTT.

This clonotype came up many times. The rearrangement joins TRBV20-1 to TRBJ2-7; D may be TRBD1 (6 bases). This CDR3 has 14 residues. V lost 8 bases, J lost 0 bases, and 17 bases lay in between. Germline CDR1 is DFQATT and CDR2 is SNEGSKA (reference sequence). The CDR3 DNA follows: TGCAGTACAAGCAGGGGCCTAGGCTCCTACGAGCAGTACTTC. Its translation: CSTSRGLGSYEQYF.

This clonotype has only a few counts. The genes are TRBV20-1 and TRBJ1-3; D call uncertain. This CDR3 contains 13 residues. V was cut by 6 bases and J by 0 bases, with 9 bases left in between. Germline CDR1 is DFQATT and CDR2 is SNEGSKA (reference sequence). CDR3 sequence: CSALFSSGNTIYF. CDR3 DNA sequence: TGCAGTGCCCTTTTCAGCTCTGGAAACACCATATATTTT.

This clonotype came up many times. This chain links TRBV6-2 or TRBV6-3 with TRBJ2-7; no firm D call. This CDR3 is built from 12 residues. Deletions cut 6 bases from V and 6 bases from J, with 12 bases between. Germline-derived CDR1 and CDR2 are MNHEY and SVGEGT. The CDR3 DNA sequence: TGTGCCAGCAGCCTTGTCAAGGGCGAGCAGTACTTC. Translation gives CASSLVKGEQYF.

The chain uses TRBV21-1 and TRBJ2-7; the table calls TRBD1, which could not be checked here. TRBV21-1 is a pseudogene. The CDR3 has 16 residues. CDR3: CASSSAGTLPPYEQYF. The CDR3 DNA reads as TGTGCCAGCAGCTCGGCCGGGACACTTCCCCCCTACGAGCAGTACTTC.